The clone carrying this TCR beta chain was counted only a few times. The antigen is not known. CDR3 size: 12 residues. CDR1 is ENHRY and CDR2 is SYGVKD in the germline V gene. Trimming shortened V by 3 bases and J by 4 bases, and 6 bases separated the two germline ends. Both 60 Vbeta primers and 13 Jbeta primers went into the PCR. Per the authors' pipeline: Unique TCR beta chains totaled roughly 80 million in a later count, with 8.5 million to 12 million of them shared. The repertoire was sequenced with immunoSEQ multiplex PCR; TCRdb's copy has only in-frame clones and lacks some. V, J and clone size reflect that table, while D and trimming were determined from the DNA. The data contain approximately 130,000 clones, approximately 80% of them singletons. The data stem from a study of cytomegalovirus exposure and HLA in healthy donors. Notes on the study in general: In vitro experiments confirmed that three CMV-associated chains were specific for CMV antigens. The records held CMV serostatus as the only immune exposure information.

This rearrangement joins TRBV10-3 to TRBJ2-5; D perhaps matches TRBD1 (5 bases). The TCR originated in a young man in good health and CMV-seronegative. The sequencing input was PBMCs. This CDR3 is CAISDRGETQYF. The CDR3 bases are TGTGCCATCAGTGATAGGGGAGAGACCCAGTACTTC.